The source of this T cell receptor (beta chain) is a study of blood T cell repertoires in COVID-19. The wider study: COVID-19 samples, acute and convalescent, were from the United States, Italy and Spain.

Some clones are missing from TCRdb's copy, which holds only in-frame ones; the method was immunoSEQ multiplex PCR. Of roughly 260,000 clones in the sample, roughly 87% were seen once. With respect to this clone: The same CDR3 can be traced to other DNA sequences in this sample.

This TCR came from a woman aged 45 to 65 who had recovered from COVID-19. Sequencing was carried out using peripheral blood.

The CDR3: CASSYGQDRYNEQFF. The CDR3 region has the DNA TGTGCCAGCAGTTACGGGCAGGATCGCTACAATGAGCAGTTCTTC. The chain carries TRBV6-5 and TRBJ2-1; D unclear. Per the germline V gene, CDR1 is MNHEY and CDR2 is SVGAGI. V lost 2 bases and J lost 3, with 11 bases in between. The CDR3 runs 15 residues.